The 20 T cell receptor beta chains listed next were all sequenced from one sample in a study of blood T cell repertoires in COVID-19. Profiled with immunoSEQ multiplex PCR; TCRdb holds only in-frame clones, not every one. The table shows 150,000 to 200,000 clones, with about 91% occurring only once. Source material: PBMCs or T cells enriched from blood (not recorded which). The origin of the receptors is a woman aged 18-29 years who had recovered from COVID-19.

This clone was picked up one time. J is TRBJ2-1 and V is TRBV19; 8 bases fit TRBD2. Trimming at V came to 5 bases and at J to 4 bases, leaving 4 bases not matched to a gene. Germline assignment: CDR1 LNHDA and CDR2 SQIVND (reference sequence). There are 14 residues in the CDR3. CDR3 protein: CASSPSGRYNEQFF. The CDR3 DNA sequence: TGTGCCAGTAGTCCCAGCGGGAGATACAATGAGCAGTTCTTC.

CDR3 region: CASSEQVNQPQHF. CDR3 nucleotide sequence: TGTGCCAGTAGTGAACAGGTCAATCAGCCCCAGCATTTT. The gene calls are TRBV19 and TRBJ1-5, with D maybe TRBD1 (5 bases). The germline V gene encodes CDR1 LNHDA and CDR2 SQIVND (reference sequence). Trimming took off 5 bases at V and 3 bases at J, with 8 bases between the two ends. CDR3 size: 13 residues.

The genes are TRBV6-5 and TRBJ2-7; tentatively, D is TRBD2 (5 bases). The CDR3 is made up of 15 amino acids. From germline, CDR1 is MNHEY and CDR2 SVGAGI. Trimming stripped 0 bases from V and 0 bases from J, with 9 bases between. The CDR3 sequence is CASSYSGINSYEQYF. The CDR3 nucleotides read TGTGCCAGCAGTTACTCCGGGATTAACTCCTACGAGCAGTACTTC.

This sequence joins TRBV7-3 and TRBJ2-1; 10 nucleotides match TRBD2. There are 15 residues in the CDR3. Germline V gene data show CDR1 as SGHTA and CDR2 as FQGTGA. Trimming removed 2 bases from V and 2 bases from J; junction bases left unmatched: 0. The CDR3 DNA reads TGTGCCAGCAGCTTACTAGCGGGAGCCTACAATGAGCAGTTCTTC. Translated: CASSLLAGAYNEQFF. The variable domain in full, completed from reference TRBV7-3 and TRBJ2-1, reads GAGVSQTPSNKVTEKGKYVELRCDPISGHTALYWYRQSLGQGPEFLIYFQGTGAADDSGLPNDRFFAVRPEGSVSTLKIQRTERGDSAVYLCASSLLAGAYNEQFFGPGTRLTVL.

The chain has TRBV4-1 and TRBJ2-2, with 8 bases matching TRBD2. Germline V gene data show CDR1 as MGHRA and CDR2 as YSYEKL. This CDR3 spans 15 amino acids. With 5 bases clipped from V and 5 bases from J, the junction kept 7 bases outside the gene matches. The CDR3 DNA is TGCGCCAGCAGCTTCAGCGGGAGTGGTACCGGGGAGCTGTTTTTT. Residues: CASSFSGSGTGELFF.

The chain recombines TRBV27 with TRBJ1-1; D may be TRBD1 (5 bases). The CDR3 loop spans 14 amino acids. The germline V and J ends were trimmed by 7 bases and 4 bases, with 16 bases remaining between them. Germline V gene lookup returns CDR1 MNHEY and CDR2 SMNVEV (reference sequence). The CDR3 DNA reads TGTGCCAGCAAACTGGGGGGGAAAAGCACTGAAGCTTTCTTT. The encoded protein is CASKLGGKSTEAFF.

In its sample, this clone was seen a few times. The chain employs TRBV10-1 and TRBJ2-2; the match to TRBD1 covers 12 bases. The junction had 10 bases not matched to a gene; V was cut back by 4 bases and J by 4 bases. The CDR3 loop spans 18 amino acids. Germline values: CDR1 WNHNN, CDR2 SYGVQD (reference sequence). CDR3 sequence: CASSGSGTGGWGTGELFF. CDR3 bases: TGCGCCAGCAGTGGATCTGGGACAGGGGGCTGGGGCACCGGGGAGCTGTTTTTT.

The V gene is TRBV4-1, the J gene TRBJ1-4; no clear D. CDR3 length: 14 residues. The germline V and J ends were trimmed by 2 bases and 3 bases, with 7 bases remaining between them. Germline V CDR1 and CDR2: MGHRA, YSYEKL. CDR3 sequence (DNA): TGCGCCAGCAGCCAATTGGGAGCTAATGAAAAACTGTTTTTT. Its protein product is CASSQLGANEKLFF.

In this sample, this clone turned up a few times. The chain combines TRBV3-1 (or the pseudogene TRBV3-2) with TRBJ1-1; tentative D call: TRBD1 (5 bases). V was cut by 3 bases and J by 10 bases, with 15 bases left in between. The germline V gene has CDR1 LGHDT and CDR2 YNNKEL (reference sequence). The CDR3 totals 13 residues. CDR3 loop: CASSHLAGRRAFF. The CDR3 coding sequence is TGTGCCAGCAGCCATTTGGCAGGGAGGAGAGCTTTCTTT.

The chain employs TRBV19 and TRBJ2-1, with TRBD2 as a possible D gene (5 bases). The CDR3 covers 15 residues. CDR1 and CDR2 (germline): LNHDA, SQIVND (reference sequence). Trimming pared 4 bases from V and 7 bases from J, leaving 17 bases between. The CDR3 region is CASSSARGRRNEQFF. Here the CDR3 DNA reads TGTGCCAGTAGTAGCGCTCGCGGGCGAAGGAATGAGCAGTTCTTC.

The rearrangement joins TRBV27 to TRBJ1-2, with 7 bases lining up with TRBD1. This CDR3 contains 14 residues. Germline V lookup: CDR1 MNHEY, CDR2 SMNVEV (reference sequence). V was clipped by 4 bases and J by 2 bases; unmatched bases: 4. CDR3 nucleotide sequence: TGTGCCAGCAGTTCGAGGGGGCGGAACTATGGCTACACCTTC. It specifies CASSSRGRNYGYTF.

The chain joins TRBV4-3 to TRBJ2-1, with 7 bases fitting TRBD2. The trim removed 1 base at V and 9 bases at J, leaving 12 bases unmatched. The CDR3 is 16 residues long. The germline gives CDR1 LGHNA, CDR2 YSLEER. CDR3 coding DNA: TGCGCCAGCAGCCAAGGGGAGGGAGAGGGTTCGGGTGAGCAGTTCTTC. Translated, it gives CASSQGEGEGSGEQFF.

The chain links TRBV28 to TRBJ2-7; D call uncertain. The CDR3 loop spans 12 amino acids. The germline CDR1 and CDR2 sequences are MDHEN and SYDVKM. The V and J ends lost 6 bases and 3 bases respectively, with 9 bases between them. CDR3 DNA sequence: TGTGCCAGCAGCGACCAGGTCTACGAGCAGTACTTC. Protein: CASSDQVYEQYF.

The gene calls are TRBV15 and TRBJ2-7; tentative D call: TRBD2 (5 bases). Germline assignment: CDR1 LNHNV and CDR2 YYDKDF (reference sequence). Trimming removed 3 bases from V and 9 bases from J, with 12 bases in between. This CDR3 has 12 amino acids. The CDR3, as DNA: TGTGCCACCAGCAGGATAGGAGGAGCGCAGTACTTC. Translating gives CATSRIGGAQYF.

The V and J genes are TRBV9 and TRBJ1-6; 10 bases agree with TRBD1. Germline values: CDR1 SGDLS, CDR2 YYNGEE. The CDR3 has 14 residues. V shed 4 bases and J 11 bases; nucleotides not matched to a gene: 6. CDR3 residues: CASSSGQGRTPLHF. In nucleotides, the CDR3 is TGTGCCAGCAGCTCGGGACAGGGGCGGACACCCCTCCACTTT. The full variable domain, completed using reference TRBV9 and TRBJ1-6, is DSGVTQTPKHLITATGQRVTLRCSPRSGDLSVYWYQQSLDQGLQFLIQYYNGEERAKGNILERFSAQQFPDLHSELNLSSLELGDSALYFCASSSGQGRTPLHFGNGTRLTVT.

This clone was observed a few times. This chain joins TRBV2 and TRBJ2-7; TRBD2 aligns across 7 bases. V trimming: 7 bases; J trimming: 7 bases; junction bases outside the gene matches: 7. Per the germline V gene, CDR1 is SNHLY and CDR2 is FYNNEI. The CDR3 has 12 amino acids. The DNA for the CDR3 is TGTGCCAGCATGGGAGGGGCGCGGGAGCAGTACTTC. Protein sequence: CASMGGAREQYF.

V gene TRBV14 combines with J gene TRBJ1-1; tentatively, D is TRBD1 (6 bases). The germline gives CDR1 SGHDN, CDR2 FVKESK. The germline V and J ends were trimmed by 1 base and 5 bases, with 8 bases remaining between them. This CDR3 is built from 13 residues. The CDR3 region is CASSQGRGTEAFF. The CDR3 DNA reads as TGTGCCAGCAGCCAAGGTAGGGGGACTGAAGCTTTCTTT.

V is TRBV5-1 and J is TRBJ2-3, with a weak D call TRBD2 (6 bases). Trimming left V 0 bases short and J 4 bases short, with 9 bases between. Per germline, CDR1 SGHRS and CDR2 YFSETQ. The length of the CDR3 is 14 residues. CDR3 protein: CASSLGAGPDTQYF. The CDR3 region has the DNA TGCGCCAGCAGCTTGGGAGCGGGCCCAGATACGCAGTATTTT. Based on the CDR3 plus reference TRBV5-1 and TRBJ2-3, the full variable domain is KAGVTQTPRYLIKTRGQQVTLSCSPISGHRSVSWYQQTPGQGLQFLFEYFSETQRNKGNFPGRFSGRQFSNSRSEMNVSTLELGDSALYLCASSLGAGPDTQYFGPGTRLTVL.

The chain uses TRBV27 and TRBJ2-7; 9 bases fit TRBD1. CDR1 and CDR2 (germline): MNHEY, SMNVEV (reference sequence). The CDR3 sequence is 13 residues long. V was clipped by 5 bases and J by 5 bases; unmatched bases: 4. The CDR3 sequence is CASSRTGVNEQYF. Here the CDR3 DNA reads TGTGCCAGCAGTCGGACAGGGGTAAACGAGCAGTACTTC.

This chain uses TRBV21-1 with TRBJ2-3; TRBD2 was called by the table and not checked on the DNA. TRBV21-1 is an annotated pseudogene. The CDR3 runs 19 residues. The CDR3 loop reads CASSRGLAGGPGVADTQYF. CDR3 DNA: TGTGCCAGCAGCAGGGGACTAGCGGGAGGTCCGGGGGTGGCAGATACGCAGTATTTT.